The 17 T cell receptor beta chains below were found in one sample sequenced in a study of blood T cell repertoires in COVID-19. The data were produced by immunoSEQ multiplex PCR, yet TCRdb's version contains in-frame clones alone and is incomplete. The sample lists about 200,000 clones, about 88% seen once, with roughly 5% in the top ten. Sequencing input: peripheral blood. Every receptor here comes from a woman older than 75 with acute or convalescent COVID-19.

The chain is built from TRBV19 and TRBJ1-5, with a weak D call TRBD1 (5 bases). The CDR3 runs to 14 residues. The V end was cut by 7 bases, the J end by 1 base, with 11 bases between. Germline V gene data show CDR1 as LNHDA and CDR2 as SQIVND (reference sequence). DNA of the CDR3: TGTGCCAGTAAAGATTACAGGAGCAATCAGCCCCAGCATTTT. It codes for CASKDYRSNQPQHF.

This sequence joins TRBV6-2 or TRBV6-3 and TRBJ2-7; TRBD2 aligns across 10 bases. CDR3 length: 16 amino acids. Germline V gene lookup returns CDR1 MNHEY and CDR2 SVGEGT. The junction had 7 bases not matched to a gene; V was cut back by 2 bases and J by 3 bases. The CDR3 is CASSYGLAGVRYEQYF. CDR3 nucleotide sequence: TGTGCCAGCAGTTACGGCCTAGCGGGAGTCCGCTACGAGCAGTACTTC.

This chain uses TRBV29-1 with TRBJ2-5; D is possibly TRBD1 (5 bases). The germline gives CDR1 SQVTM, CDR2 ANQGSEA. CDR3 length: 13 amino acids. V was trimmed by 3 bases and J by 5 bases, leaving 13 bases between them. CDR3 residues: CSVEGRAGETQYF. The CDR3 region has the DNA TGCAGCGTTGAGGGCAGGGCAGGGGAGACCCAGTACTTC. Full variable domain (outside the CDR3, taken from reference TRBV29-1 and TRBJ2-5): SAVISQKPSRDICQRGTSLTIQCQVDSQVTMMFWYRQQPGQSLTLIATANQGSEATYESGFVIDKFPISRPNLTFSTLTVSNMSPEDSSIYLCSVEGRAGETQYFGPGTRLLVL.

The V call is TRBV10-3, the J call TRBJ2-1; TRBD2 aligns across 10 bases. The V and J ends lost 5 bases and 4 bases, in that order; junction bases with no gene match: 14. CDR1 is ENHRY and CDR2 is SYGVKD in the germline V gene. This CDR3 contains 18 residues. The CDR3 spells CAISPGLAISDFYNEQFF. DNA of the CDR3: TGTGCCATCAGTCCGGGACTAGCGATCTCCGACTTTTACAATGAGCAGTTCTTC.

The CDR3: CASSDLEPLGQPQHF. DNA of the CDR3: TGTGCCAGCAGTGATCTGGAGCCTCTCGGTCAGCCCCAGCATTTT. The chain recombines TRBV2 with TRBJ1-5; D is uncertain. The germline V gene has CDR1 SNHLY and CDR2 FYNNEI. The CDR3 runs 15 residues. V lost 3 bases and J 6 bases, leaving 15 bases between the germline ends.

This clone came up once. The rearrangement joins TRBV3-1 (or the pseudogene TRBV3-2) to TRBJ2-7; 7 positions agree with TRBD2. This CDR3 has 14 residues. The ends lost 7 bases at V and 2 bases at J; junction bases unmatched: 8. Germline V CDR1 and CDR2: LGHDT, YNNKEL (reference sequence). CDR3 amino acids: CASKHGGGTYEQYF. CDR3 nucleotide sequence: TGTGCCAGCAAGCACGGCGGGGGAACCTACGAGCAGTACTTC.

The chain joins TRBV30 to TRBJ2-3; TRBD2 aligns across 8 bases. CDR1 is GTSNPN and CDR2 is SVGIG in the germline V gene (reference sequence). Trimming took 4 bases from V and 9 from J; bases not matched to a gene: 9. The CDR3 covers 13 residues. The CDR3 is CAWTVEGLATQYF. CDR3 bases: TGTGCCTGGACTGTCGAAGGACTAGCAACGCAGTATTTT.

The chain combines TRBV28 with TRBJ1-5; the D is unclear. The germline V gene has CDR1 MDHEN and CDR2 SYDVKM. The CDR3 contains 15 residues. Trimming left V 5 bases short and J 3 bases short, with 14 bases between. CDR3 region: CASSNTPSINQPQHF. The CDR3 nucleotides are TGTGCCAGCAGTAACACCCCTAGTATCAATCAGCCCCAGCATTTT.

J is TRBJ2-7 and V is TRBV27, with 7 bases aligning to TRBD1. The CDR3 spans 13 residues. Trimming removed 5 bases from V and 7 bases from J; junction bases left unmatched: 8. Germline V CDR1 and CDR2: MNHEY, SMNVEV (reference sequence). The chain's CDR3 is CASSLTTGSEQYF. In nucleotides, the CDR3 is TGTGCCAGCAGTCTAACGACAGGGTCTGAGCAGTACTTC.

This clone was detected a few times. This chain uses TRBV4-2 with TRBJ1-4; perhaps TRBD1 as D (5 bases). V lost 0 bases and J 8 bases, leaving 13 bases between the germline ends. Germline V gene lookup returns CDR1 LGHNA and CDR2 YNFKEQ. The CDR3 length is 15 residues. The DNA for the CDR3 is TGTGCCAGCAGCCAAGAAGGTCAGGGTGGCGAAAAACTGTTTTTT. This sequence encodes CASSQEGQGGEKLFF.

J is TRBJ2-1 and V is TRBV3-1 (or the pseudogene TRBV3-2), with 14 nucleotides matching TRBD2. The ends lost 4 bases at V and 5 bases at J; junction bases unmatched: 16. The CDR3 has 20 residues. Germline CDR1 reads LGHDT; CDR2 reads YNNKEL (reference sequence). CDR3 loop: CASSPSRLAGGRQENNEQFF. The CDR3 nucleotides read TGTGCCAGCAGCCCCTCAAGACTAGCGGGAGGGCGGCAAGAGAACAATGAGCAGTTCTTC.

The sample holds a few counts of this clone. The CDR3 loop is CASSLLDSWSTGANVLTF. The CDR3 DNA is TGTGCCAGCAGCTTATTAGACAGCTGGTCTACTGGGGCCAACGTCCTGACTTTC. The rearrangement links TRBV7-2 to TRBJ2-6; D perhaps matches TRBD1 (5 bases). Trimming removed 2 bases from V and 2 bases from J, with 16 bases in between. Germline CDR1 and CDR2: SGHTA and FQGNSA. The CDR3 extends over 18 amino acids.

This sequence joins TRBV5-1 and TRBJ2-5, with 14 nucleotides matching TRBD2. Germline values: CDR1 SGHRS, CDR2 YFSETQ. Trimming removed 4 bases from V and 5 bases from J; junction bases left unmatched: 10. The CDR3 covers 17 residues. The CDR3 region has the DNA TGCGCCAGCAGCACCGGGACTAGCGGGAGATTTGAGGAGACCCAGTACTTC. As protein: CASSTGTSGRFEETQYF.

This chain uses TRBV11-3 with TRBJ2-3; TRBD2 agrees at 10 bases. The germline gives CDR1 SGHNT, CDR2 YENEEA. J gave up 0 bases and V 5 bases, and 5 bases lay outside the gene matches. The CDR3 loop spans 16 amino acids. The CDR3 DNA is TGTGCCAGCAGCCCACTAGCGGGAACTAGCACAGATACGCAGTATTTT. This translates into CASSPLAGTSTDTQYF.

This clone was found a few times. The J gene is TRBJ1-1, the V gene TRBV12-3 or TRBV12-4; TRBD1 might be the D (6 bases). V was trimmed by 4 bases and J by 4 bases, leaving 7 bases between them. This CDR3 contains 12 residues. CDR3 in amino acids: CASSSGATEAFF. The CDR3 bases are TGTGCCAGCAGTTCAGGGGCCACTGAAGCTTTCTTT.

A few counts support this clone. J is TRBJ1-5 and V is TRBV19; perhaps TRBD1 as D (6 bases). The CDR3 length is 17 residues. Per the germline V gene, CDR1 is LNHDA and CDR2 is SQIVND (reference sequence). V lost 7 bases, J lost 5 bases, and 24 bases lay in between. The CDR3 loop is CASTGRGPFMGDQPQHF. The DNA for the CDR3 is TGTGCCAGTACTGGCAGGGGCCCGTTCATGGGAGATCAGCCCCAGCATTTT.

This chain connects TRBV28 to TRBJ2-2, with D possibly TRBD1 on 5 matching bases. The CDR3 totals 13 residues. Trimming took 7 bases from V and 3 from J, leaving 9 bases between them. Germline V gene lookup returns CDR1 MDHEN and CDR2 SYDVKM. The CDR3 region is CASTGRDTGELFF. The DNA of the CDR3 is TGTGCCAGCACTGGCAGGGACACCGGGGAGCTGTTTTTT.